This T cell receptor (beta chain) was retrieved from a study of metastatic and nonmetastatic thyroid tumors. Nobody among the patients had been given any treatment before thyroid surgery. Under the authors' procedure: The study's classifier, a distant-metastasis tool for papillary thyroid cancer, was built using CDR3 differences across clinicopathological groups. TCRdb re-called the PCR reads through MiXCR. The V and J calls and clone size come from TCRdb's table, not from the authors' own analysis. The table includes more than 30,000 clones, roughly a fifth detected once. The sample holds a few counts of this clone. This receptor was obtained from a female donor with papillary thyroid cancer or a benign thyroid nodule (not recorded which). Some clones in this sample may be carry-over from other donors' samples. What was sequenced was blood.

The DNA of the CDR3 is TGTGCCAGCAGGACTAGCGGGGGGGAGGATGAGCAGTTCTTC. Its protein is CASRTSGGEDEQFF. V is TRBV6-4 and J is TRBJ2-1; TRBD2 aligns across 14 bases. The length of the CDR3 is 14 residues. V lost 6 bases and J lost 8; bases outside the gene matches: 3. Germline CDR1 and CDR2: MRHNA and SNTAGT.